The 4 T cell receptor beta chains below all came from one sample that was sequenced in a study of T cell responses to AZD1222 COVID-19 vaccine. Data came from immunoSEQ multiplex PCR; TCRdb stores just in-frame clones and leaves some out. This table holds 200,000 to 250,000 clones, approximately 94% found once. Here the sequenced sample was peripheral blood, taken 28 days after the second dose of the MenACWY control vaccine. The origin of the receptors is an adult who received the MenACWY meningococcal vaccine as a control.

The chain combines TRBV6-5 with TRBJ2-7; maybe TRBD2 (6 bases). V was shortened by 7 bases and J by 6 bases, with 19 bases between the two germline ends. Germline V gene lookup returns CDR1 MNHEY and CDR2 SVGAGI. This CDR3 spans 14 amino acids. The CDR3 nucleotides are TGTGCCAGCACCCAGGGACTCCAGAAAGGCGAGCAGTACTTC. This gives the protein CASTQGLQKGEQYF.

The gene calls are TRBV5-1 and TRBJ1-1, with D uncertain. Germline V gives CDR1 SGHRS, CDR2 YFSETQ. V lost 3 bases to trimming and J lost 4 bases, with 13 bases between them. CDR3 length: 14 amino acids. The DNA for the CDR3 is TGCGCCAGCAGCTGGGCAGGCGGGAGCACTGAAGCTTTCTTT. The encoded protein is CASSWAGGSTEAFF.

This sequence joins TRBV4-1 and TRBJ2-1; D is ambiguous. CDR1 and CDR2 from the germline V gene are MGHRA and YSYEKL. The CDR3 length is 15 residues. V gave up 0 bases and J gave up 0 bases, with 6 bases separating them. The chain's CDR3 is CASSQEVSSYNEQFF. The CDR3 DNA sequence: TGCGCCAGCAGCCAAGAAGTAAGCTCCTACAATGAGCAGTTCTTC.

V is TRBV2 and J is TRBJ2-5, with a tentative D call TRBD1 (5 bases). The CDR3 has 14 residues. V lost 1 base to trimming and J lost 7 bases, with 13 bases between them. The germline gives CDR1 SNHLY, CDR2 FYNNEI. The CDR3: CASSEVDGTGTQYF. The CDR3 DNA follows: TGTGCCAGCAGTGAAGTTGACGGCACAGGGACCCAGTACTTC.